This T cell receptor beta chain was sequenced in a study of T cell responses to AZD1222 COVID-19 vaccine. Profiled with immunoSEQ multiplex PCR; TCRdb holds only in-frame clones, not every one. The data show 160,000 or so clones, 85% to 95% seen once. The germline CDR1 and CDR2 sequences are LGHDT and YNNKEL (reference sequence). CDR3 length equals 16 residues. V was pared by 0 bases and J by 6 bases, with 8 bases of the junction left unmatched. This rearrangement joins TRBV3-1 (or the pseudogene TRBV3-2) to TRBJ2-7; 10 bases are shared with TRBD2. Sequences were derived from peripheral blood, sampled 28 days after the second AZD1222 dose. The clonotype was recovered from an adult who received the AZD1222 COVID-19 vaccine. CDR3 amino acids: CASSQEFLAGAGEQYF. The CDR3 nucleotides are TGTGCCAGCAGCCAAGAATTCCTAGCGGGAGCCGGCGAGCAGTACTTC.